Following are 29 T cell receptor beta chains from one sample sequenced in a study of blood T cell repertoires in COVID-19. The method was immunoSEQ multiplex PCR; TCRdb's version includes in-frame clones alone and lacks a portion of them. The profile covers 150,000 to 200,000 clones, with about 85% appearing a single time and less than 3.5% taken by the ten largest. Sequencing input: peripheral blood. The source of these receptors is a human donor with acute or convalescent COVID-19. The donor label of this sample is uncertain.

In nucleotides, the CDR3 is TGTGCCAGCAGCTTCGGCCGACAGGGGGCTGTTTCACCCCTCCACTTT. This encodes CASSFGRQGAVSPLHF. The V call is TRBV7-8, the J call TRBJ1-6; 10 bases are a match to TRBD1. Germline V gene lookup returns CDR1 SGHVS and CDR2 FQNEAQ. The CDR3 sequence is 16 residues long. Unmatched junction bases numbered 8, after V lost 3 bases and J lost 9 bases. Combining the CDR3 with reference TRBV7-8 and TRBJ1-6 gives the whole variable domain GAGVSQSPRYKVAKRGQDVALRCDPISGHVSLFWYQQALGQGPEFLTYFQNEAQLDKSGLPSDRFFAERPEGSVSTLKIQRTQQEDSAVYLCASSFGRQGAVSPLHFGNGTRLTVT.

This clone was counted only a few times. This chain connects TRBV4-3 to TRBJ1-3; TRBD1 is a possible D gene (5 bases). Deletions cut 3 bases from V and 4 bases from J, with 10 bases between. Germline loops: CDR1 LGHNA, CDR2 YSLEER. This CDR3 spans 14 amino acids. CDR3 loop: CASSQGGLGNTIYF. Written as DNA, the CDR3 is TGCGCCAGCAGCCAGGGGGGTTTAGGAAACACCATATATTTT.

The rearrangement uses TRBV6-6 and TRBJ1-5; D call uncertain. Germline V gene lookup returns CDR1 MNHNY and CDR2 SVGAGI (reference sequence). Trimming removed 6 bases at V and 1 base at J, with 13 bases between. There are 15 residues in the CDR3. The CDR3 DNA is TGTGCCAGCAGGCCGAAGACGGGAAGCAATCAGCCCCAGCATTTT. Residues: CASRPKTGSNQPQHF.

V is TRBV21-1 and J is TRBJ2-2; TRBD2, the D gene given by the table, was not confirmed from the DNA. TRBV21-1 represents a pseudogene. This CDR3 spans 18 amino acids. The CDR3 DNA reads TGTGCCAGCAGCAACCCGCCGCGGCGGGAAAGGGTTACCGGGGAGCTGTTTTTT. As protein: CASSNPPRRERVTGELFF.

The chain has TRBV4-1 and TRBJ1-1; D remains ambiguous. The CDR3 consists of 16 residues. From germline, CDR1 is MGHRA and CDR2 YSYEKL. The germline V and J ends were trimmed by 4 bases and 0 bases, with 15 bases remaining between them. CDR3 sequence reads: CASSPFTGRMNTEAFF. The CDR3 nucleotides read TGCGCCAGCAGCCCCTTTACCGGGAGAATGAACACTGAAGCTTTCTTT.

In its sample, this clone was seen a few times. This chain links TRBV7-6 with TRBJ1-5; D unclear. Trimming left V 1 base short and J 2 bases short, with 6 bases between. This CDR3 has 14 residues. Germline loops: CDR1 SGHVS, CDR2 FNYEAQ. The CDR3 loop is CASSLGIGNQPQHF. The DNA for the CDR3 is TGTGCCAGCAGCTTAGGTATCGGCAATCAGCCCCAGCATTTT.

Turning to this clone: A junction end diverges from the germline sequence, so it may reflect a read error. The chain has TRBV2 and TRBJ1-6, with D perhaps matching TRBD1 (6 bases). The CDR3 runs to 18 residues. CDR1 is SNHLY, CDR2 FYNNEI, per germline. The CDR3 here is CASSEGAPGGEWDSPLHF. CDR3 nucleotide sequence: TGTGCCAGCAGTGAAGGGGCCCCGGGGGGCGAGTGGGATTCGCCCCTCCACTTT.

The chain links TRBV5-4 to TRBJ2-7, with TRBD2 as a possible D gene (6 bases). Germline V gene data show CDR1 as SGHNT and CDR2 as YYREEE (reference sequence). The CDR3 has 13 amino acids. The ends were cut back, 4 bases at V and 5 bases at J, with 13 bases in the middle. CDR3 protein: CASSGGEMDEQYF. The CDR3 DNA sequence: TGTGCCAGCAGCGGAGGGGAGATGGACGAGCAGTACTTC.

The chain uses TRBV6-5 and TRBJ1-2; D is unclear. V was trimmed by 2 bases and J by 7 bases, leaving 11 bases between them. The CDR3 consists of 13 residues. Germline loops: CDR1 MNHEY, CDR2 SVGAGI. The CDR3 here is CASSYDIRFGYTF. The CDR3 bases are TGTGCCAGCAGTTACGACATTAGATTTGGCTACACCTTC.

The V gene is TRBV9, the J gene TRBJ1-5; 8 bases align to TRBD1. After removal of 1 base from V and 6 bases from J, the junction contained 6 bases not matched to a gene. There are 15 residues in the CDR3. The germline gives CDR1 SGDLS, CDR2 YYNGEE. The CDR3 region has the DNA TGTGCCAGCAGCGTATCAGGGGGCGCTGCTCAGCCCCAGCATTTT. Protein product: CASSVSGGAAQPQHF.

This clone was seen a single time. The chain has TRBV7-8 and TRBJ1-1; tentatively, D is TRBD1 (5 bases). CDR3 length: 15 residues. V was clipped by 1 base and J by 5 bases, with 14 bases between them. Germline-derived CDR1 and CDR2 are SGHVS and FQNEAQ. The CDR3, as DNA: TGTGCCAGCAGCTTAGATTTGCAGGGAGGGACTGAAGCTTTCTTT. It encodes CASSLDLQGGTEAFF.

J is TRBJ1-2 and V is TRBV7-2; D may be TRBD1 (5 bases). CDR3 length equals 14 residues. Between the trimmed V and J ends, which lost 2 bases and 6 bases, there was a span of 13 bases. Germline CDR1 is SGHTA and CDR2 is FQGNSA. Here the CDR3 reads CASSLTRSRDGYTF. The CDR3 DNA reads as TGTGCCAGCAGCTTAACGCGCAGCAGGGATGGCTACACCTTC.

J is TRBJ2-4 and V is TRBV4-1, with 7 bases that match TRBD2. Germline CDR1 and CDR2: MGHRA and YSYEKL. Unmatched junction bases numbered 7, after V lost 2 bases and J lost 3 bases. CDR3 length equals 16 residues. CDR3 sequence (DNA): TGCGCCAGCAGCCAATTTACATCGGGGGGCAAAAACATTCAGTACTTC. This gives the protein CASSQFTSGGKNIQYF.

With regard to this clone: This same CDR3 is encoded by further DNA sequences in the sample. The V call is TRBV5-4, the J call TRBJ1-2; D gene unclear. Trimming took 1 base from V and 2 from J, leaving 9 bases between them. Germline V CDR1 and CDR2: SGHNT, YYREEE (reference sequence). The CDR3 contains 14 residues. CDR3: CASSLPGRNYGYTF. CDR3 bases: TGTGCCAGCAGCTTGCCTGGGAGAAACTATGGCTACACCTTC.

The CDR3 here is CASSAASGSGGPQHF. In nucleotides, the CDR3 is TGCGCCAGCAGCGCAGCCTCAGGGTCGGGCGGGCCCCAGCATTTT. The rearrangement links TRBV5-1 to TRBJ1-5; the D gene is possibly TRBD1 (5 bases). Trimming removed 4 bases from V and 9 bases from J, with 20 bases in between. The CDR3 totals 15 residues. Germline CDR1 reads SGHRS; CDR2 reads YFSETQ.

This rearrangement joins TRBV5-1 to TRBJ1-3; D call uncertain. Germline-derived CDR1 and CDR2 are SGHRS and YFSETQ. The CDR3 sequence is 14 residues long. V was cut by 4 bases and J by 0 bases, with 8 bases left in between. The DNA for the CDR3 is TGCGCCAGCAGCGTGGACGGCTCTGGAAACACCATATATTTT. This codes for CASSVDGSGNTIYF.

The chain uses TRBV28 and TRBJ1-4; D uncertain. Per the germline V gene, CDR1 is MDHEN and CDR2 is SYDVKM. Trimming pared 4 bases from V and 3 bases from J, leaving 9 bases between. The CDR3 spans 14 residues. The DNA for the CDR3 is TGTGCCAGCAGTTCCCCCCCTGCTAATGAAAAACTGTTTTTT. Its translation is CASSSPPANEKLFF. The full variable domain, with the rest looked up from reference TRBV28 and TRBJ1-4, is DVKVTQSSRYLVKRTGEKVFLECVQDMDHENMFWYRQDPGLGLRLIYFSYDVKMKEKGDIPEGYSVSREKKERFSLILESASTNQTSMYLCASSSPPANEKLFFGSGTQLSVL.

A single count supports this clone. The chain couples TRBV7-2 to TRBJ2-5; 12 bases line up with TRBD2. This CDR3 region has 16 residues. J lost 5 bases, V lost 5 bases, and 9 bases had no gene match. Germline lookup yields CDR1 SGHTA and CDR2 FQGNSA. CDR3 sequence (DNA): TGTGCCAGCAGCACCCTAGCGGGGGGGGGTCTGGAGACCCAGTACTTC. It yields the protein CASSTLAGGGLETQYF.

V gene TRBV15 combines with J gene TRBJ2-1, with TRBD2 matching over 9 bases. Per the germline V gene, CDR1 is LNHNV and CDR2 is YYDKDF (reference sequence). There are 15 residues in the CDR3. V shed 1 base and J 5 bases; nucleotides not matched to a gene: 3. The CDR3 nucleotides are TGTGCCACCAGCAGAGGTGGCGGGGGGGACAATGAGCAGTTCTTC. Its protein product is CATSRGGGGDNEQFF.

In nucleotides, the CDR3 is TGTGCTAGTGGTTTGGTATCGGGGGGGGTAACCTACGAGCAGTACTTC. Its protein product is CASGLVSGGVTYEQYF. This sequence joins TRBV12-5 and TRBJ2-7; 8 positions match TRBD2. Germline-derived CDR1 and CDR2 are LGHNT and FRNRAP. This CDR3 is built from 16 residues. With 0 bases clipped from V and 2 bases from J, the junction kept 6 bases outside the gene matches.

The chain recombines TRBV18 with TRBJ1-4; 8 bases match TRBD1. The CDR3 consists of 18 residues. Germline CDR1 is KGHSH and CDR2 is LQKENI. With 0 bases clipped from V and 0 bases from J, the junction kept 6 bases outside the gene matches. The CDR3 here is CASSPPSGGGATNEKLFF. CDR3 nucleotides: TGTGCCAGCTCACCACCATCAGGGGGCGGGGCAACTAATGAAAAACTGTTTTTT. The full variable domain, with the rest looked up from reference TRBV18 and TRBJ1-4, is NAGVMQNPRHLVRRRGQEARLRCSPMKGHSHVYWYRQLPEEGLKFMVYLQKENIIDESGMPKERFSAEFPKEGPSILRIQQVVRGDSAAYFCASSPPSGGGATNEKLFFGSGTQLSVL.

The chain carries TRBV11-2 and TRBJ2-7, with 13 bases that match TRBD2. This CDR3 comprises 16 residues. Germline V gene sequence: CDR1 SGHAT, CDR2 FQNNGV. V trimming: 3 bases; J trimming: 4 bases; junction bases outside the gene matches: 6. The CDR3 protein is CASSFGLAGASYEQYF. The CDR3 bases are TGTGCCAGCAGCTTTGGACTAGCGGGGGCCTCTTACGAGCAGTACTTC.

The CDR3 DNA sequence: TGTGCCAGCAGCCATGAAGAACAGGGGAACCCCAATCAGCCCCAGCATTTT. Encoded protein: CASSHEEQGNPNQPQHF. The chain links TRBV3-1 (or the pseudogene TRBV3-2) to TRBJ1-5; 7 bases fit TRBD1. The ends lost 3 bases at V and 3 bases at J; junction bases unmatched: 11. This CDR3 has 17 amino acids. Germline loops: CDR1 LGHDT, CDR2 YNNKEL (reference sequence).

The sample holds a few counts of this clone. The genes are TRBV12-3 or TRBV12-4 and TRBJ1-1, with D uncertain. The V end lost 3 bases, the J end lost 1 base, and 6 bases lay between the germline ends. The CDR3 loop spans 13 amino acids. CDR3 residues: CASSLGENTEAFF. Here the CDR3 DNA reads TGTGCCAGCAGTTTGGGAGAGAACACTGAAGCTTTCTTT.

The CDR3 loop is CASSETGYGYTF. The DNA of the CDR3 is TGTGCCAGCAGTGAAACAGGTTATGGCTACACCTTC. The chain uses TRBV2 and TRBJ1-2, with a tentative D call TRBD1 (5 bases). The germline CDR1 and CDR2 sequences are SNHLY and FYNNEI. V was trimmed by 2 bases and J by 5 bases, leaving 6 bases between them. This CDR3 has 12 amino acids. Looking up the rest from reference TRBV2 and TRBJ1-2 gives the full variable domain: EPEVTQTPSHQVTQMGQEVILRCVPISNHLYFYWYRQILGQKVEFLVSFYNNEISEKSEIFDDQFSVERPDGSNFTLKIRSTKLEDSAMYFCASSETGYGYTFGSGTRLTVV.

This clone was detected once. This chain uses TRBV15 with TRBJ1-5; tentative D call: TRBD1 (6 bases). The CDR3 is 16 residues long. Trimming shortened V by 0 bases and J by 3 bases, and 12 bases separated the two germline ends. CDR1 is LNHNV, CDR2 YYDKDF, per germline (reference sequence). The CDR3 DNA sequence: TGTGCCACCAGCAGAGATAGAACAGGGTTCAATCAGCCCCAGCATTTT. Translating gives CATSRDRTGFNQPQHF.

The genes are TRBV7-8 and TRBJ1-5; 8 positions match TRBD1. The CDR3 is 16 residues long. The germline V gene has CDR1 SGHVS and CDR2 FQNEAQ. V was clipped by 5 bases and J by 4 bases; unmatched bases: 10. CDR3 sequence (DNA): TGTGCCAGCAGCCAGGGGGCCGGGACACCAAATCAGCCCCAGCATTTT. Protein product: CASSQGAGTPNQPQHF. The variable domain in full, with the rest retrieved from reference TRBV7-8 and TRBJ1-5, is GAGVSQSPRYKVAKRGQDVALRCDPISGHVSLFWYQQALGQGPEFLTYFQNEAQLDKSGLPSDRFFAERPEGSVSTLKIQRTQQEDSAVYLCASSQGAGTPNQPQHFGDGTRLSIL.

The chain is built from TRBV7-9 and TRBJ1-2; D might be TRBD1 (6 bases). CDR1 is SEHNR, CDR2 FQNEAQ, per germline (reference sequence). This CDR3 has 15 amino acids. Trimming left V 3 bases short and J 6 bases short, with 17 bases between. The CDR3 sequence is CASSFRTDLPHGYTF. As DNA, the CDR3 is TGTGCCAGCAGCTTCAGGACAGACCTACCCCATGGCTACACCTTC.

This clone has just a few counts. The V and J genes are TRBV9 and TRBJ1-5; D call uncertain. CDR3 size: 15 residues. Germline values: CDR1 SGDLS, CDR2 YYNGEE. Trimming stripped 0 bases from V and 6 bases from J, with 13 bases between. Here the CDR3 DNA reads TGTGCCAGCAGCGTAGGTCTCAGCGTGGGTCAGCCCCAGCATTTT. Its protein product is CASSVGLSVGQPQHF.